The TCR beta chain described here comes from a study of T cell responses to AZD1222 COVID-19 vaccine. Broader study findings: Among AZD1222 vaccinees, only six were seropositive at baseline. Donor demographics were predominantly white British with a female majority; clonal diversity may be underestimated.

CDR1 is SGDLS, CDR2 YYNGEE, per germline. Trimming removed 3 bases at V and 4 bases at J, with 16 bases between. The CDR3 contains 15 residues. Data came from immunoSEQ multiplex PCR; TCRdb stores just in-frame clones and leaves some out. The table shows 150,000 to 250,000 clones, with about nine tenths occurring only once. Both about-4-week and about-12-week second-dose recipients were combined. On this clone itself: What it binds is unknown.

The material was peripheral blood, obtained 28 days after the second AZD1222 dose. The TCR was taken from an adult who received the AZD1222 COVID-19 vaccine. The chain uses TRBV9 and TRBJ1-1; D perhaps matches TRBD1 (5 bases). The CDR3: CASSGGAVLGTEAFF. DNA of the CDR3: TGTGCCAGCAGCGGAGGGGCCGTCCTGGGCACTGAAGCTTTCTTT.